Each of the 13 T cell receptor beta chains below was sequenced from the same sample in a study of blood T cell repertoires in COVID-19. The table came from immunoSEQ multiplex PCR; TCRdb's copy has only in-frame clones and leaves some out. The data show a few hundred thousand clones, more than 85% seen once. The sequencing sample was made of PBMCs or T cells enriched from blood (not recorded which). These receptors all come from a woman in her thirties or forties who had been exposed to COVID-19.

The V gene is TRBV7-9, the J gene TRBJ2-3; no clear D gene. The V gene lost 1 base and the J gene lost 6 bases, with 5 bases spanning the gap. The CDR3 runs to 12 residues. Per germline, CDR1 SEHNR and CDR2 FQNEAQ (reference sequence). As DNA, the CDR3 is TGTGCCAGCAGCTTAGGGCCGGATACGCAGTATTTT. Protein sequence: CASSLGPDTQYF.

This clone was seen once. The chain couples TRBV19 to TRBJ1-1, with TRBD1 matching 7 bases. V shed 6 bases, J shed 1 base, and the junction held 8 bases outside the gene matches. Germline V gene data show CDR1 as LNHDA and CDR2 as SQIVND (reference sequence). This CDR3 has 15 residues. The CDR3 is CASSYGTAWNTEAFF. The DNA for the CDR3 is TGTGCCAGTAGCTACGGGACAGCGTGGAACACTGAAGCTTTCTTT.

This sequence joins TRBV5-4 and TRBJ1-2; 11 positions match TRBD1. CDR3 length: 15 amino acids. The germline V gene has CDR1 SGHNT and CDR2 YYREEE (reference sequence). V shed 5 bases and J 5 bases; nucleotides not matched to a gene: 8. CDR3 residues: CASRNGQGAGYGYTF. The CDR3 DNA follows: TGTGCCAGCAGAAATGGACAGGGGGCGGGGTATGGCTACACCTTC.

The rearrangement uses TRBV24-1 and TRBJ1-2; 10 bases agree with TRBD1. Germline V gene sequence: CDR1 KGHDR, CDR2 SFDVKD. This CDR3 contains 16 residues. V was clipped by 3 bases and J by 1 base; unmatched bases: 4. The CDR3 sequence is CATSDPGQGDNYGYTF. The CDR3, as DNA: TGTGCCACCAGTGATCCTGGACAGGGGGATAACTATGGCTACACCTTC.

This clone was recorded once. The rearrangement uses TRBV24-1 and TRBJ2-7; D may be TRBD2 (6 bases). The germline CDR1 and CDR2 sequences are KGHDR and SFDVKD. The CDR3 runs to 12 residues. Trimming left V 9 bases short and J 1 base short, with 9 bases between. The CDR3 nucleotides are TGTGCCACCGACCGGGGGTCCTACGAGCAGTACTTC. This translates into CATDRGSYEQYF.

The gene calls are TRBV18 and TRBJ1-1, with TRBD1 as a possible D gene (5 bases). The CDR3 is 14 residues long. V lost 6 bases and J lost 6, with 17 bases in between. The germline CDR1 and CDR2 sequences are KGHSH and LQKENI. The CDR3 loop is CASSGVMSGAEAFF. The CDR3 DNA follows: TGTGCCAGCTCCGGAGTGATGTCGGGGGCTGAAGCTTTCTTT.

The rearrangement links TRBV7-6 to TRBJ2-2, with TRBD1 matching 9 bases. The CDR3 sequence is 14 residues long. J gave up 6 bases and V 5 bases, and 4 bases lay outside the gene matches. Looked up from germline, CDR1 is SGHVS and CDR2 is FNYEAQ. This CDR3 reads CASSPRTGAGELFF. The DNA of the CDR3 is TGTGCCAGCAGCCCTAGGACAGGGGCCGGGGAGCTGTTTTTT.

The CDR3 DNA follows: TGTGCCAGTACCCGGGACAGGGGCGGCACTGAAGCTTTCTTT. Encoded protein: CASTRDRGGTEAFF. The chain is built from TRBV19 and TRBJ1-1; TRBD1 agrees at 10 bases. J gave up 4 bases and V 7 bases, and 6 bases lay outside the gene matches. Germline lookup yields CDR1 LNHDA and CDR2 SQIVND (reference sequence). The CDR3 contains 14 residues. The whole variable domain, remainder taken from reference TRBV19 and TRBJ1-1, is DGGITQSPKYLFRKEGQNVTLSCEQNLNHDAMYWYRQDPGQGLRLIYYSQIVNDFQKGDIAEGYSVSREKKESFPLTVTSAQKNPTAFYLCASTRDRGGTEAFFGQGTRLTVV.

V gene TRBV29-1 combines with J gene TRBJ1-2; D is perhaps TRBD1 (5 bases). V gave up 6 bases and J gave up 0 bases, with 14 bases separating them. The CDR3 is 14 residues long. Germline CDR1 and CDR2: SQVTM and ANQGSEA. The CDR3: CSVGPTGANYGYTF. CDR3 in DNA: TGCAGCGTGGGGCCAACAGGTGCTAACTATGGCTACACCTTC.

The chain couples TRBV7-3 to TRBJ2-7; D may be TRBD1 (6 bases). Germline V gives CDR1 SGHTA, CDR2 FQGTGA. V dropped 0 bases and J dropped 5 bases, with 17 bases sitting between them. The CDR3 is 16 amino acids. The DNA of the CDR3 is TGTGCCAGCAGCTTAACAAGTGGCAGGGGTACCCACGAGCAGTACTTC. Amino acid sequence: CASSLTSGRGTHEQYF.

This clone was detected only once. For the CDR3, the DNA is TGTGCCTGGAGTCACGGACAGCCCAATCAGCCCCAGCATTTT. Its protein product is CAWSHGQPNQPQHF. The J gene is TRBJ1-5, the V gene TRBV30, with D tentatively TRBD1 (6 bases). The V gene's germline CDR1 is GTSNPN and CDR2 SVGIG (reference sequence). The length of the CDR3 is 14 residues. V lost 2 bases to trimming and J lost 3 bases, with 11 bases between them.

The chain employs TRBV29-1 and TRBJ1-2, with a tentative D call TRBD1 (5 bases). Germline CDR1 reads SQVTM; CDR2 reads ANQGSEA. The CDR3 length is 13 residues. Trimming cost V 6 bases and J 6 bases, with 17 bases left between them. This chain's CDR3 is CSVEKRGRDGYTF. The CDR3 coding sequence is TGCAGCGTGGAGAAACGGGGGAGGGATGGCTACACCTTC.

This sequence joins TRBV2 and TRBJ2-1, with 8 nucleotides matching TRBD1. Unmatched junction bases numbered 6, after V lost 6 bases and J lost 2 bases. CDR1 is SNHLY, CDR2 FYNNEI, per germline. CDR3 length equals 15 residues. The CDR3: CASRPTGDTYNEQFF. CDR3 bases: TGTGCCAGCAGGCCGACAGGGGACACCTACAATGAGCAGTTCTTC.